This T cell receptor (beta chain) came from a study of blood T cell repertoires in COVID-19. Background on the study: In each case, the material was cDNA or gDNA derived from T cells, B-cell-depleted T cells, or PBMCs.

This table comes from immunoSEQ multiplex PCR, and its TCRdb copy is limited to in-frame clones, with some not included. Found here are 60,000 to 75,000 clones, approximately 86% of them singletons; the top ten hold 3.9%. The source is a man between 65 and 85 years old with active COVID-19. Sequencing was carried out using peripheral blood.

The CDR3 region is CASSGQGVTEAFF. As DNA, the CDR3 is TGTGCCAGCAGCGGACAGGGGGTCACTGAAGCTTTCTTT. The rearrangement links TRBV2 to TRBJ1-1; 10 bases line up with TRBD1. Germline assignment: CDR1 SNHLY and CDR2 FYNNEI. The CDR3 runs 13 residues. Trimming removed 6 bases from V and 4 bases from J; junction bases left unmatched: 2.